A single T cell receptor beta chain is shown here with its context. Antigen unknown. Method: immunoSEQ multiplex PCR; TCRdb's copy keeps in-frame clones and lacks some. The sample lists roughly 20,000 clones, approximately 84% occurring once. Trimming stripped 4 bases from V and 6 bases from J, with 10 bases between. The CDR3 length is 12 residues. Germline assignment: CDR1 SGDLS and CDR2 YYNGEE. The treatment is: AdE1-LMPpoly-expanded autologous EBV-specific T-cell therapy followed by anti-PD-1 nivolumab. This entry belongs to a study of EBV T-cell therapy then PD-1 blockade in nasopharyngeal carcinoma.

This material consisted of CD8+ T cells from blood, taken around day 30 from a patient whose treatment included autologous EBV-specific T cells and nivolumab. The source of this sequence is a man aged 35 to 55 with nasopharyngeal carcinoma. The chain combines TRBV9 with TRBJ1-2; unclear D gene. In DNA, the CDR3 is TGTGCCAGCAGCACGCACAAGGATGGCTACACCTTC. It specifies CASSTHKDGYTF.